The 21 T cell receptor beta chains below were found in one sample sequenced in a study of blood T cell repertoires in COVID-19. Using immunoSEQ multiplex PCR, the repertoire was profiled, and TCRdb retains in-frame clones only, with some absent. Here the sample spans about 400,000 clones, about 89% being singletons. The sample comprised PBMCs or T cells enriched from blood (not recorded which). The source of these receptors is a man aged 35 to 55 in a cohort exposed to, infected with or recovered from COVID-19 (not recorded which).

This chain joins TRBV5-1 and TRBJ1-1, with TRBD1 matching over 11 bases. The CDR3 has 13 amino acids. Germline CDR1 is SGHRS and CDR2 is YFSETQ. J was trimmed by 7 bases and V by 5 bases; bases with no gene match: 4. CDR3 residues: CASRAGQGDEAFF. The CDR3 DNA follows: TGCGCCAGCAGGGCGGGACAGGGGGATGAAGCTTTCTTT. The whole variable domain, filled in from reference TRBV5-1 and TRBJ1-1, reads KAGVTQTPRYLIKTRGQQVTLSCSPISGHRSVSWYQQTPGQGLQFLFEYFSETQRNKGNFPGRFSGRQFSNSRSEMNVSTLELGDSALYLCASRAGQGDEAFFGQGTRLTVV.

This clone has a handful of counts. This rearrangement joins TRBV7-3 to TRBJ2-2; D is possibly TRBD2 (5 bases). From germline, CDR1 is SGHTA and CDR2 FQGTGA. Trimming stripped 5 bases from V and 7 bases from J, with 11 bases between. CDR3 length: 13 residues. The CDR3 DNA reads TGTGCCAGCAGCAAGTTCGGGGACGGGGAGCTGTTTTTT. Protein: CASSKFGDGELFF. The complete variable domain, with remaining parts taken from reference TRBV7-3 and TRBJ2-2, reads GAGVSQTPSNKVTEKGKYVELRCDPISGHTALYWYRQSLGQGPEFLIYFQGTGAADDSGLPNDRFFAVRPEGSVSTLKIQRTERGDSAVYLCASSKFGDGELFFGEGSRLTVL.

The chain combines TRBV28 with TRBJ2-2; D is possibly TRBD2 (6 bases). Germline CDR1 reads MDHEN; CDR2 reads SYDVKM. The CDR3 length is 15 residues. With 6 bases removed from V and 1 base from J, the gap between germline ends came to 12 bases. This CDR3 reads CASSPGGGNTGELFF. As DNA, the CDR3 is TGTGCCAGCAGCCCCGGGGGAGGGAACACCGGGGAGCTGTTTTTT.

This clone was counted a single time. This rearrangement joins TRBV28 to TRBJ2-5, with 8 positions matching TRBD1. The germline V gene has CDR1 MDHEN and CDR2 SYDVKM. The J segment lost 0 bases and the V segment lost 5 bases, leaving 14 bases of the junction unmatched. This CDR3 has 18 residues. CDR3 nucleotide sequence: TGTGCCAGCAGTACGCGGACAGGGACGCGTTCCCACCAAGAGACCCAGTACTTC. Protein sequence: CASSTRTGTRSHQETQYF.

This clone was recorded a few times. The chain uses TRBV6-5 and TRBJ2-1; 8 nucleotides align to TRBD1. Germline V gene sequence: CDR1 MNHEY, CDR2 SVGAGI. CDR3 size: 14 residues. J lost 6 bases, V lost 7 bases, and 8 bases had no gene match. The CDR3 loop reads CASTSQGGFNEQFF. In nucleotides, the CDR3 is TGTGCCAGCACCTCACAGGGGGGTTTCAATGAGCAGTTCTTC.

This chain joins TRBV5-1 and TRBJ1-4, with 12 bases that match TRBD1. This CDR3 spans 16 amino acids. Per the germline V gene, CDR1 is SGHRS and CDR2 is YFSETQ. J lost 7 bases, V lost 7 bases, and 11 bases had no gene match. The CDR3 DNA reads TGCGCCAGCGGAACCGGGACAGGGGGCTTTGGTGAAAAACTGTTTTTT. As protein: CASGTGTGGFGEKLFF.

The rearrangement joins TRBV5-5 to TRBJ1-5; perhaps TRBD1 as D (6 bases). The CDR3 contains 15 residues. Between the trimmed V and J ends, which lost 0 bases and 2 bases, there was a span of 9 bases. The germline V gene encodes CDR1 SGHKS and CDR2 YYEKEE (reference sequence). The CDR3 DNA sequence: TGTGCCAGCAGCTTGGAAGGGGGACGCAATCAGCCCCAGCATTTT. It encodes CASSLEGGRNQPQHF.

The chain joins TRBV2 to TRBJ1-1; 9 positions match TRBD1. The CDR3 contains 17 residues. Germline CDR1 is SNHLY and CDR2 is FYNNEI. Germline trimming cut 7 bases from V and 4 bases from J; bases unmatched to any gene: 16. The CDR3 spells CASTPGTGIHGGTEAFF. The CDR3 DNA reads as TGTGCCAGCACCCCAGGGACAGGGATCCATGGAGGCACTGAAGCTTTCTTT.

This clone was counted between two and nine times. The CDR3 protein is CASRQGDQPQHF. The CDR3 coding sequence is TGTGCCAGCAGGCAGGGGGATCAGCCCCAGCATTTT. The rearrangement joins TRBV6-5 to TRBJ1-5; 7 bases align to TRBD1. This CDR3 has 12 amino acids. Germline CDR1 MNHEY, CDR2 SVGAGI. V lost 6 bases to trimming and J lost 5 bases; unmatched junction nucleotides: 1.

This clone has only one observation. The V call is TRBV11-2, the J call TRBJ2-5; the match to TRBD2 covers 10 bases. Per germline, CDR1 SGHAT and CDR2 FQNNGV. Unmatched junction bases numbered 1, after V lost 2 bases and J lost 4 bases. This CDR3 spans 14 amino acids. The chain's CDR3 is CASSLSSGGETQYF. The CDR3 nucleotides are TGTGCCAGCAGCTTATCTAGCGGGGGAGAGACCCAGTACTTC.

V and J are TRBV19 and TRBJ2-1; the D gene is possibly TRBD2 (6 bases). The CDR3 runs to 15 residues. Between the trimmed V and J ends, which lost 7 bases and 5 bases, there was a span of 18 bases. In germline, CDR1 is LNHDA, CDR2 SQIVND (reference sequence). Written as DNA, the CDR3 is TGTGCCAGTAAAGGAGGGTTGAATTGGGACAATGAGCAGTTCTTC. Its translation is CASKGGLNWDNEQFF.

This chain uses TRBV28 with TRBJ2-7; the D gene is possibly TRBD1 (5 bases). Per germline, CDR1 MDHEN and CDR2 SYDVKM. The CDR3 has 15 amino acids. V was cut by 1 base and J by 5 bases, with 15 bases left in between. The CDR3 loop reads CASSLSSKGLHEQYF. CDR3 DNA sequence: TGTGCCAGCAGTTTATCTAGTAAGGGGCTCCACGAGCAGTACTTC.

This clone appeared a single time. The chain recombines TRBV25-1 with TRBJ2-7; 10 bases fit TRBD2. The CDR3 totals 18 residues. V trimming: 0 bases; J trimming: 4 bases; junction bases outside the gene matches: 12. Per germline, CDR1 MGHDK and CDR2 SYGVNS. CDR3 in DNA: TGTGCCAGCAGTGAATATCTGGGGAGAGCGGGAGGGCCTTACGAGCAGTACTTC. Translation gives CASSEYLGRAGGPYEQYF.

The chain combines TRBV3-1 (or the pseudogene TRBV3-2) with TRBJ1-6; 9 nucleotides match TRBD1. V gave up 3 bases and J gave up 5 bases; unmatched junction bases: 2. The CDR3 is made up of 15 amino acids. The germline gives CDR1 LGHDT, CDR2 YNNKEL (reference sequence). As DNA, the CDR3 is TGTGCCAGCAGCCAGGGGGACAGGGATAATTCACCCCTCCACTTT. The encoded protein is CASSQGDRDNSPLHF.

The V call is TRBV29-1, the J call TRBJ2-7; 7 nucleotides match TRBD1. The CDR3 extends over 14 amino acids. The J segment lost 6 bases and the V segment lost 5 bases, leaving 13 bases of the junction unmatched. Germline V CDR1 and CDR2: SQVTM, ANQGSEA. The CDR3 region is CSVSLDRNVGEQYF. CDR3 nucleotide sequence: TGCAGCGTTTCTCTGGACAGGAACGTTGGCGAGCAGTACTTC.

This chain connects TRBV7-2 to TRBJ2-1; 10 bases line up with TRBD2. Germline-derived CDR1 and CDR2 are SGHTA and FQGNSA. After removal of 1 base from V and 7 bases from J, the junction contained 7 bases not matched to a gene. This CDR3 region has 16 residues. This chain's CDR3 is CASSLGAGGPWNEQFF. DNA for the CDR3: TGTGCCAGCAGCTTAGGAGCGGGAGGGCCGTGGAATGAGCAGTTCTTC. The full variable domain, in which reference TRBV7-2 and TRBJ2-1 provide the parts outside the CDR3, is GAGVSQSPSNKVTEKGKDVELRCDPISGHTALYWYRQSLGQGLEFLIYFQGNSAPDKSGLPSDRFSAERTGGSVSTLTIQRTQQEDSAVYLCASSLGAGGPWNEQFFGPGTRLTVL.

The V and J genes are TRBV7-9 and TRBJ1-1; D perhaps matches TRBD1 (6 bases). Trimming left V 6 bases short and J 2 bases short, with 10 bases between. There are 13 residues in the CDR3. Germline CDR1 SEHNR, CDR2 FQNEAQ (reference sequence). The CDR3 DNA reads as TGTGCCAGCAGAGAACAGGGTAACACTGAAGCTTTCTTT. It codes for CASREQGNTEAFF. Based on the CDR3 plus reference TRBV7-9 and TRBJ1-1, the full variable domain is DTGVSQNPRHKITKRGQNVTFRCDPISEHNRLYWYRQTLGQGPEFLTYFQNEAQLEKSRLLSDRFSAERPKGSFSTLEIQRTEQGDSAMYLCASREQGNTEAFFGQGTRLTVV.

The chain employs TRBV4-2 and TRBJ2-1, with no clear D. The CDR3 has 16 residues. Looked up from germline, CDR1 is LGHNA and CDR2 is YNFKEQ. The V end was cut by 0 bases, the J end by 5 bases, with 14 bases between. The CDR3 loop is CASSQDRRSGNNEQFF. CDR3 bases: TGTGCCAGCAGCCAAGATCGGCGGAGTGGAAACAATGAGCAGTTCTTC.

The chain employs TRBV28 and TRBJ2-1; D uncertain. The CDR3 has 12 amino acids. Germline-derived CDR1 and CDR2 are MDHEN and SYDVKM. V lost 5 bases to trimming and J lost 8 bases, with 10 bases between them. The CDR3 coding sequence is TGTGCCAGCAGTCTTCTCGTCGATGAGCAGTTCTTC. Translation: CASSLLVDEQFF.

The chain has TRBV5-5 and TRBJ2-7, with D perhaps TRBD2 (6 bases). This CDR3 has 15 amino acids. V lost 2 bases and J 2 bases, leaving 14 bases between the germline ends. Per the germline V gene, CDR1 is SGHKS and CDR2 is YYEKEE (reference sequence). The CDR3 region is CASSLIPGLTYEQYF. The CDR3, as DNA: TGTGCCAGCAGCTTAATACCGGGACTGACCTACGAGCAGTACTTC.

The V gene is TRBV2, the J gene TRBJ1-2; a weak D match, TRBD1 (5 bases). The CDR3 length is 11 residues. V lost 9 bases and J lost 1, with 6 bases in between. Germline values: CDR1 SNHLY, CDR2 FYNNEI. The CDR3 spells CARQVNYGYTF. CDR3 coding DNA: TGTGCCAGACAGGTTAACTATGGCTACACCTTC. The full variable domain, in which reference TRBV2 and TRBJ1-2 provide the parts outside the CDR3, is EPEVTQTPSHQVTQMGQEVILRCVPISNHLYFYWYRQILGQKVEFLVSFYNNEISEKSEIFDDQFSVERPDGSNFTLKIRSTKLEDSAMYFCARQVNYGYTFGSGTRLTVV.